This T cell receptor (beta chain) stems from a study of blood T cell repertoires in COVID-19. The wider study: T cells, B-cell-depleted T cells, or PBMCs provided the cDNA or gDNA that served as material.

Per the original methods: Estimates of nucleated cell counts were drawn from the amplification of reference gene primers. Assay: immunoSEQ multiplex PCR; the TCRdb copy retains only in-frame clones and omits some. V and J calls and clone size are given by that table; D and trimming were obtained from the DNA. The data hold around 280,000 clones, with approximately 88% observed a single time. Participants came from some 23 US areas, aged about 18 to 100 years. The CDR3 has 18 amino acids. With 0 bases clipped from V and 0 bases from J, the junction kept 8 bases outside the gene matches. The germline V gene encodes CDR1 MDHEN and CDR2 SYDVKM.

Material: PBMCs or T cells enriched from blood (not recorded which). V gene TRBV28 combines with J gene TRBJ1-5; 7 bases match TRBD1. The receptor was isolated from a woman between 40 and 55 years old who had recovered from COVID-19. The CDR3 loop is CASSLWADREYSNQPQHF. CDR3 nucleotides: TGTGCCAGCAGTTTATGGGCCGACAGGGAATATAGCAATCAGCCCCAGCATTTT.